A selection of T cell receptor beta chains follows, all from one sample in a study of post-analysis software for immune sequencing data. TCRdb used MiXCR to reprocess the PCR reads, holding one entry per CDR3 protein. This table has fewer than 900,000 distinct CDR3 sequences, 46% appearing once. The specimen sequenced was blood. Source of these receptors: a girl aged 5 to 17 with multiple sclerosis. Each CDR3 is given with its conserved first and last residue.

v_call	j_call	cdr3_aa
TRBV27	TRBJ2-3	CASSLSLPRLAGADTQYF
TRBV10-3	TRBJ2-5	CAIGRGQGHPQETQYF
TRBV20-1	TRBJ1-5	CSAVPGGASQPQHF
TRBV5-1	TRBJ2-7	CASSFGGDIHEQYF
TRBV20-1	TRBJ2-7	CSARSRERRGNEQYF
TRBV3-1	TRBJ2-7	CASSQLAGPYEQYF
TRBV3-1	TRBJ2-1	CASSQGLDNEQFF
TRBV2	TRBJ2-1	CARSGTLAGGGYDEQFF
TRBV28	TRBJ2-5	CASKAGGQETQYF
TRBV4-3	TRBJ1-2	CASSQSPVTVRDYGYTF
TRBV5-1	TRBJ1-5	CASSLDGRGLQPQHF
TRBV7-9	TRBJ2-7	CASSLGSGNEQYF
TRBV29-1	TRBJ2-3	CSAGLAGSTDTQYF
TRBV5-1	TRBJ2-5	CASSSLAGVQETQYF
TRBV2	TRBJ2-3	CASSAFDSTDTQYF
TRBV12-3/TRBV12-4	TRBJ2-3	CASSLRGEGDTQQYF
TRBV20-1	TRBJ2-7	CSAPLAGLPYEQYF
TRBV30	TRBJ1-1	CAWSGGGRVATEAFF
TRBV12-3/TRBV12-4	TRBJ2-6	CASLKGSAGANVLTF
TRBV20-1	TRBJ2-7	CSAEGTQSTEQYF
TRBV20-1	TRBJ1-2	CSAPNSGERTYGYTF
TRBV7-9	TRBJ2-7	CASSLAGGGYEQYF
TRBV5-1	TRBJ1-2	CASSQGQASLDGYTF
TRBV4-3	TRBJ2-7	CASSQYSGSSYEQYF
TRBV7-6	TRBJ2-5	CASSLEVSGGKETQYF
TRBV5-1	TRBJ2-5	CASSLFRDNQETQYF
TRBV7-6	TRBJ1-6	CASSLSIDSPLHF
TRBV7-2	TRBJ2-7	CASSPGLSPSHEQYF
TRBV7-8	TRBJ2-3	CASSLEVPSRVTDTQYF
TRBV7-9	TRBJ2-7	CASSSGTSFNEQYF